A selection of T cell receptor beta chains follows, all from one sample in a study of cytomegalovirus exposure and HLA in healthy donors. Only in-frame clones appear in the TCRdb table, and some are missing; sequencing was by immunoSEQ multiplex PCR. The sample has about 190,000 clones, roughly four fifths seen once. The sample taken for sequencing was PBMCs. The receptors were sampled from a woman between 25 and 40 years old in good health and CMV-seropositive. Both conserved end residues are part of each CDR3. The order of the fields is clone size, D gene, J gene, V gene, CDR3 DNA, CDR3 protein. The D gene is left open where the match is weak. Clone size is shown for a subset of rows, as once, few, many or a class of expanded clone.

size: NA
D: NA
J: TRBJ2-7
V: TRBV11-2
DNA: TGTGCCAGCAGCTTAGTTAAGCGGTACGAGCAGTACTTC
CDR3: CASSLVKRYEQYF

size: NA
D: TRBD1
J: TRBJ1-2
V: TRBV28
DNA: TGTGCCAGCAGTTTCTGGGGACAGGGGAACGGCTACACCTTC
CDR3: CASSFWGQGNGYTF

size: NA
D: TRBD1
J: TRBJ2-7
V: TRBV6-1
DNA: TGTGCCAGCAGTGTGGACAGGACCCCCTACGAGCAGTACTTC
CDR3: CASSVDRTPYEQYF

size: NA
D: TRBD1
J: TRBJ1-1
V: TRBV6-1
DNA: TGTGCCAGCAACCTAGACAGGGGTGGAACTGAAGCTTTCTTT
CDR3: CASNLDRGGTEAFF

size: NA
D: NA
J: TRBJ1-1
V: TRBV7-2
DNA: TGTGCCGGAAAGGGACACCTGAACACTGAAGCTTTCTTT
CDR3: CAGKGHLNTEAFF

size: NA
D: NA
J: TRBJ2-7
V: TRBV10-2
DNA: TGCGCCAGCAGTGGCTTTAGGACAACCTACGAGCAGTACTTC
CDR3: CASSGFRTTYEQYF

size: NA
D: NA
J: TRBJ1-2
V: TRBV6-6
DNA: TGTGCCAGCAGTTACCCTCAGGGGAACGTGTATGGCTACACCTTC
CDR3: CASSYPQGNVYGYTF

size: NA
D: NA
J: TRBJ1-6
V: TRBV27
DNA: TGTGCCAGCGCGTTGTGGGGTGGAGAGGGATCACCCCTCCACTTT
CDR3: CASALWGGEGSPLHF

size: NA
D: NA
J: TRBJ2-5
V: TRBV4-1
DNA: TGCGCCAGCAGCCCTCTGAGCAGGGTAGGCGAGACCCAGTACTTC
CDR3: CASSPLSRVGETQYF

size: NA
D: NA
J: TRBJ1-3
V: TRBV7-9
DNA: TGTGCCAGCACCAGAGGGGAGGCGGCTGGAAACACCATATATTTT
CDR3: CASTRGEAAGNTIYF

size: NA
D: TRBD2
J: TRBJ2-1
V: TRBV7-9
DNA: TGTTCCAGCAGCTTAGCCCTAGCGGGTGGCAATGAGCAGTTCTTC
CDR3: CSSSLALAGGNEQFF

size: NA
D: NA
J: TRBJ1-5
V: TRBV27
DNA: TGTGCCAGCAGGGGGCAGGGGAATCAGCCCCAGCATTTT
CDR3: CASRGQGNQPQHF

size: NA
D: NA
J: TRBJ1-2
V: TRBV5-1
DNA: TGCGCCAGCAGCCGCCTTACCGGGTTGTATGGCTACACCTTC
CDR3: CASSRLTGLYGYTF

size: NA
D: TRBD1
J: TRBJ1-1
V: TRBV5-8
DNA: TGTGCCAGCAGCTTCAGGGGGCCGAACACTGAAGCTTTCTTT
CDR3: CASSFRGPNTEAFF

size: few
D: NA
J: TRBJ1-2
V: TRBV7-9
DNA: TGTTCCAGCAGCTTCGAGGTCGGGGGCTACACCTTC
CDR3: CSSSFEVGGYTF

size: NA
D: TRBD2
J: TRBJ2-5
V: TRBV6-5
DNA: TGTGCCAGCAGCCTCGGGAGGCAAGAGGCCCAGTACTTC
CDR3: CASSLGRQEAQYF

size: NA
D: NA
J: TRBJ1-1
V: TRBV4-1
DNA: TGCGCCAGCAGCCAAGTCCTTTCGGGAATCATGAACACTGAAGCTTTCTTT
CDR3: CASSQVLSGIMNTEAFF

size: NA
D: TRBD2
J: TRBJ2-3
V: TRBV5-1
DNA: TGCGCCAGCAATAGCGGGGCCAACACAGATACGCAGTATTTT
CDR3: CASNSGANTDTQYF

size: few
D: TRBD1
J: TRBJ2-3
V: TRBV6-5
DNA: TGTGCCAGCAGTTACAGGGGGCAATACACAGATACGCAGTATTTT
CDR3: CASSYRGQYTDTQYF

size: NA
D: NA
J: TRBJ2-6
V: TRBV6-5
DNA: TGTGCCAGCAGATCCCAGGGTTCTGGGGCCAACGTCCTGACTTTC
CDR3: CASRSQGSGANVLTF

size: NA
D: NA
J: TRBJ2-1
V: TRBV10-3
DNA: TGTGCCATCAGTGAGTCCGGGGGCTCCTACAATGAGCAGTTCTTC
CDR3: CAISESGGSYNEQFF

size: NA
D: NA
J: TRBJ1-2
V: TRBV18
DNA: TGTGCCAGCTCAAAGTCAGGGGCTGGCTACACCTTC
CDR3: CASSKSGAGYTF

size: NA
D: TRBD1
J: TRBJ1-5
V: TRBV2
DNA: TGTGCCAGCAGCCAACAGGGGTTTAGCAATCAGCCCCAGCATTTT
CDR3: CASSQQGFSNQPQHF

size: NA
D: TRBD1
J: TRBJ1-2
V: TRBV5-5
DNA: TGTGCCAGCAGCTTGTTGGGTGACAGGGGATCTGGCTACACCTTC
CDR3: CASSLLGDRGSGYTF

size: NA
D: NA
J: TRBJ2-3
V: TRBV5-8
DNA: TGTGCCAGCCAACGGGTTGATACGCAGTATTTT
CDR3: CASQRVDTQYF

size: NA
D: TRBD2
J: TRBJ2-4
V: TRBV5-1
DNA: TGCGCCAGCAGCCCCGGGACTAGCGGGGGACTAGCCAAAAACATTCAGTACTTC
CDR3: CASSPGTSGGLAKNIQYF

size: NA
D: TRBD2
J: TRBJ2-1
V: TRBV6-5
DNA: TGTGCCAGCAGGCTAGCGGGAGGGCCCTATGAGCAGTTCTTC
CDR3: CASRLAGGPYEQFF

size: NA
D: NA
J: TRBJ2-3
V: TRBV5-1
DNA: TGCGCCAGCAGCTCACAGGGAGCGGGGACAGATACGCAGTATTTT
CDR3: CASSSQGAGTDTQYF

size: NA
D: TRBD1
J: TRBJ2-7
V: TRBV28
DNA: TGTGCCAGCAGTTCCTTTCCGGGACAGGGAAAACACGAGCAGTACTTC
CDR3: CASSSFPGQGKHEQYF

size: once
D: NA
J: TRBJ2-6
V: TRBV5-1
DNA: TGCGCCAGCAGCTTAGTGGACAGCTCATTCTCTGGGGCCAACGTCCTGACTTTC
CDR3: CASSLVDSSFSGANVLTF

size: NA
D: TRBD1
J: TRBJ2-1
V: TRBV5-6
DNA: TGTGCCAGCAGCTTGGAATATGGGACAGACTACAATGAGCAGTTCTTC
CDR3: CASSLEYGTDYNEQFF

size: NA
D: NA
J: TRBJ1-1
V: TRBV19
DNA: TGTGCCAGTACCATAGGTCAAGGGGTCCCTGAAGCTTTCTTT
CDR3: CASTIGQGVPEAFF

size: once
D: NA
J: TRBJ2-5
V: TRBV4-1
DNA: TGCGCCAGCAGCCAAGCTCTTCAAGAGACCCAGTACTTC
CDR3: CASSQALQETQYF

size: NA
D: TRBD2
J: TRBJ2-5
V: TRBV7-6
DNA: TGTGCCAGCAGCCAAACTAGCGGGAGTAAGACCCAGTACTTC
CDR3: CASSQTSGSKTQYF

size: NA
D: NA
J: TRBJ1-1
V: TRBV14
DNA: TGTGCCAGCAGCCCCCTCGCTGAAGCTTTCTTT
CDR3: CASSPLAEAFF

size: NA
D: NA
J: TRBJ2-7
V: TRBV15
DNA: TGTGCCACCAGCAGAGCCCCTCCCAGGGTCTACGAGCAGTACTTC
CDR3: CATSRAPPRVYEQYF

size: NA
D: NA
J: TRBJ2-2
V: TRBV18
DNA: TGTGCCAGCTCACCACGTTTCGGAGGGGCGAACACCGGGGAGCTGTTTTTT
CDR3: CASSPRFGGANTGELFF

size: NA
D: NA
J: TRBJ2-2
V: TRBV19
DNA: TGTGCCAGTAGTATTTCACAGCCGAACACCGGGGAGCTGTTTTTT
CDR3: CASSISQPNTGELFF

size: few
D: NA
J: TRBJ1-1
V: TRBV5-1
DNA: TGCGCCAGCAGCTTGGGGAGGGAAGGATCGAACACTGAAGCTTTCTTT
CDR3: CASSLGREGSNTEAFF

size: once
D: TRBD1
J: TRBJ1-2
V: TRBV6-7
DNA: TGTGCCAGCACCACAGGGGGTGTCTACACCTTC
CDR3: CASTTGGVYTF

size: once
D: TRBD1
J: TRBJ1-1
V: TRBV27
DNA: TGTGCCAGCAGCCCGAAGGGGGCAGGGACTGAAGCTTTCTTT
CDR3: CASSPKGAGTEAFF

size: NA
D: NA
J: TRBJ2-3
V: TRBV28
DNA: TGTGCCAGCAGTCTAGGGGGTCCAACGCAGTATTTT
CDR3: CASSLGGPTQYF